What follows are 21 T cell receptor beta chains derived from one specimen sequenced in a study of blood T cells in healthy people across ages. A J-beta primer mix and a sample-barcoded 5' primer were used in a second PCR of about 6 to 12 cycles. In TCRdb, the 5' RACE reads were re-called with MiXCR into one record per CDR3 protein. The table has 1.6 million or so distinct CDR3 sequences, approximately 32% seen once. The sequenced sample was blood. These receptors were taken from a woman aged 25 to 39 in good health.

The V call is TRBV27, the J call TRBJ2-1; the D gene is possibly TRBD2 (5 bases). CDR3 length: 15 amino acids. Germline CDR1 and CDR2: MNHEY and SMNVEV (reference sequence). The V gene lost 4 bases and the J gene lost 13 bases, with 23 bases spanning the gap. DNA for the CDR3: TGTGCCAGCAGTTCCCTCGCCGGTGGGAGAGAGACCCAGTTCTTC. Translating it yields CASSSLAGGRETQFF.

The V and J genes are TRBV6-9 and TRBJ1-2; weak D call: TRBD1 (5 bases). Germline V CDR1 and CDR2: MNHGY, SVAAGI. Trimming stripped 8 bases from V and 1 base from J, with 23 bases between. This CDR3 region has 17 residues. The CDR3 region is CASCTVNLAGNNYGYTF. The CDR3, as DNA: TGTGCCAGCTGCACAGTTAACCTTGCAGGGAATAACTATGGCTACACCTTC.

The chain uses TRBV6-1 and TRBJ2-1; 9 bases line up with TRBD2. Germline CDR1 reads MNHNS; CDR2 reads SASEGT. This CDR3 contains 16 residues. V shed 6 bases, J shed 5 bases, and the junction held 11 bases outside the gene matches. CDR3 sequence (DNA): TGTGCCAGCAGAGGTAGCGGGAGTCTACCACACAATGAGCAGTTCTTC. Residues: CASRGSGSLPHNEQFF.

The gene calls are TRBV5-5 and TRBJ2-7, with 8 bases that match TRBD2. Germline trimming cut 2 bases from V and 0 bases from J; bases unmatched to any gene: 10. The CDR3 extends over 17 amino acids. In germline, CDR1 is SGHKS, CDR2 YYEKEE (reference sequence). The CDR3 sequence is CASSLGKRGPCSYEQYF. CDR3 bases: TGTGCCAGCAGCTTAGGGAAGCGGGGGCCTTGCTCCTACGAGCAGTACTTC.

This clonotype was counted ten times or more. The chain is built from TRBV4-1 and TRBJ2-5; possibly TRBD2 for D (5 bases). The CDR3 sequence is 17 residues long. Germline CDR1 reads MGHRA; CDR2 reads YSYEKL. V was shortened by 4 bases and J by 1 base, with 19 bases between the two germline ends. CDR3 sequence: CASSLNVEGWGQETQYF. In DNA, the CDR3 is TGCGCCAGCAGCCTGAATGTTGAGGGATGGGGCCAAGAGACCCAGTACTTC.

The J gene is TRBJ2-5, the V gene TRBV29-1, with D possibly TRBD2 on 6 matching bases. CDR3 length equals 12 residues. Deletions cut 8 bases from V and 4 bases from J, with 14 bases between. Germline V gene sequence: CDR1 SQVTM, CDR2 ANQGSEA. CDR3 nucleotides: TGCAGCTCCTTGCGGGGTGGAGAGACCCAGTACTTC. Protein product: CSSLRGGETQYF.

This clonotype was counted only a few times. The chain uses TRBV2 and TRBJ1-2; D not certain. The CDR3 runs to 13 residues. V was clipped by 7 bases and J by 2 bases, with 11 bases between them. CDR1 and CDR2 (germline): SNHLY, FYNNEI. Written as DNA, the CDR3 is TGTGCCAGCACCGAATCCGGGAACTATGGCTACACCTTC. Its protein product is CASTESGNYGYTF.

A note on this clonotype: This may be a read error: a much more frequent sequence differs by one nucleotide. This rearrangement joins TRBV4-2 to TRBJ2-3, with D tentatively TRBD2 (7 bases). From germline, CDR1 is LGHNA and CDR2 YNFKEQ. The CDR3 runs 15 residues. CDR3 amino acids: CVSSQVAGATSTQYF. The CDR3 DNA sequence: TGTGTCAGCAGCCAAGTGGCGGGGGCTACATCTACGCAGTATTTT.

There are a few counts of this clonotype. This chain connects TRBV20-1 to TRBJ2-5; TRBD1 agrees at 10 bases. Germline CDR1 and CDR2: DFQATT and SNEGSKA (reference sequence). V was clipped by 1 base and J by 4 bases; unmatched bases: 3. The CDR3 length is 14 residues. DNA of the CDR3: TGCAGTGCTAGAGCGGGACAGGGGCGAGAGACCCAGTACTTC. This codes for CSARAGQGRETQYF.

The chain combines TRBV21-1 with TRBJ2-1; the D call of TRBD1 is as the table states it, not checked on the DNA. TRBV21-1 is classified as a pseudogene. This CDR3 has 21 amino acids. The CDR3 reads CASSKVYRDRPTLSSYNEQFF. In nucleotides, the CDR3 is TGTGCCAGCAGCAAAGTTTACCGGGACAGGCCGACACTAAGCTCCTACAATGAGCAGTTCTTC.

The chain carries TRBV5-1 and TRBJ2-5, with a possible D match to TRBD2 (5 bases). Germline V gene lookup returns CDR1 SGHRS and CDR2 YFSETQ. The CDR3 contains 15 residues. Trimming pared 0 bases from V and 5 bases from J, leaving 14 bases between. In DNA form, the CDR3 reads TGCGCCAGCAGCTTGGGGCTAGCCCTCTTGGAGACCCAGTACTTC. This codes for CASSLGLALLETQYF.

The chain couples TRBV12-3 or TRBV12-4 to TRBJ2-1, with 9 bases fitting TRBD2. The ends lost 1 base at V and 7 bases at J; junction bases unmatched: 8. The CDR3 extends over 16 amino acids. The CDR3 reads CASSLGPSGTGNEQFF. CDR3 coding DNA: TGTGCCAGCAGTTTAGGTCCTAGCGGGACTGGGAATGAGCAGTTCTTC.

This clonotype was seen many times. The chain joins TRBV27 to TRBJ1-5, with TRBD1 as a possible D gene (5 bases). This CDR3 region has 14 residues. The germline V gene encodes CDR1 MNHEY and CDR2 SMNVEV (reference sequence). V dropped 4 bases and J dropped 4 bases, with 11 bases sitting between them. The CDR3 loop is CASSSTGRNQPQHF. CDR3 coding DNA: TGTGCCAGCAGTTCTACAGGAAGGAATCAGCCCCAGCATTTT.

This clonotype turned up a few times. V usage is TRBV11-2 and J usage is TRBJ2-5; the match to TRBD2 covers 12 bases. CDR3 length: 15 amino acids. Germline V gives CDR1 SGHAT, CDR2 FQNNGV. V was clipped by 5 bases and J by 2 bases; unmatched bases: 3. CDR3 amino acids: CASSRTSGEQETQYF. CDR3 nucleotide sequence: TGTGCCAGCAGCAGGACTAGCGGGGAGCAAGAGACCCAGTACTTC.

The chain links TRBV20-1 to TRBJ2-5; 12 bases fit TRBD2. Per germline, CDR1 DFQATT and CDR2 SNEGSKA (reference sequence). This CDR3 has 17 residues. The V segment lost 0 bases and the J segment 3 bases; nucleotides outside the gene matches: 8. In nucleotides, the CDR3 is TGCAGTGCTAGAGATCCGGCGACTAGCGGGGGAAAAGAGACCCAGTACTTC. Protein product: CSARDPATSGGKETQYF.

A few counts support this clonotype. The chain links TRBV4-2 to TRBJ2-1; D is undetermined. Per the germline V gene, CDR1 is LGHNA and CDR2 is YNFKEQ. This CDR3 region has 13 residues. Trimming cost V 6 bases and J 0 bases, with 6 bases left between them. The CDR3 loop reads CASRPGSYNEQFF. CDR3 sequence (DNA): TGTGCCAGCAGACCAGGCTCCTACAATGAGCAGTTCTTC.

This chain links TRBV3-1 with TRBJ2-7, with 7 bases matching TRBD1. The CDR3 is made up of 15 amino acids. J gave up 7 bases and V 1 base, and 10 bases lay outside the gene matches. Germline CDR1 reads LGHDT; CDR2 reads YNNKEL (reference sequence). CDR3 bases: TGTGCCAGCAGCCAAGTAGGGACAGTTCTTTGGGAGCAGTACTTC. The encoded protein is CASSQVGTVLWEQYF.

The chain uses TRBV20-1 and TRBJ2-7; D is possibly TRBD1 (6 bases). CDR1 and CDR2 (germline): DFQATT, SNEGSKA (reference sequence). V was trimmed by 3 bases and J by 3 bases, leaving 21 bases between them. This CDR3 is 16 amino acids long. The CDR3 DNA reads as TGCAGTGCTAGGCTGTCAGGGGTCACCACATTCTACGAGCAGTACTTC. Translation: CSARLSGVTTFYEQYF.

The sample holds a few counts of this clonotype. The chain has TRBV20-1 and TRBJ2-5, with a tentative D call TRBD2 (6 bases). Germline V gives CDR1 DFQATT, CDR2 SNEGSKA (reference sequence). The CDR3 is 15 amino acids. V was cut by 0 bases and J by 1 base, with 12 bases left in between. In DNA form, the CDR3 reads TGCAGTGCTAGAGATTTCGCGGGGATCCAAGAGACCCAGTACTTC. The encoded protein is CSARDFAGIQETQYF.

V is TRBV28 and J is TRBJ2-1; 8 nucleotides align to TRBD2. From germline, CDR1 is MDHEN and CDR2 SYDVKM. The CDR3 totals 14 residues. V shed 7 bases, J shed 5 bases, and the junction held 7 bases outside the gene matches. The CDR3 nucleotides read TGTGCCAGCATGATGACGGGAGGGGACAATGAGCAGTTCTTC. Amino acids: CASMMTGGDNEQFF.

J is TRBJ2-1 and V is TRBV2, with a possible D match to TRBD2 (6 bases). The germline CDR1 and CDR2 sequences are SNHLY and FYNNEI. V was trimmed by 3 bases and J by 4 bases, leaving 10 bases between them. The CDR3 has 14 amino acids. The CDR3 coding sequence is TGTGCCAGCAGTGAGCGGGCGGGGTACAATGAGCAGTTCTTC. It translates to CASSERAGYNEQFF.